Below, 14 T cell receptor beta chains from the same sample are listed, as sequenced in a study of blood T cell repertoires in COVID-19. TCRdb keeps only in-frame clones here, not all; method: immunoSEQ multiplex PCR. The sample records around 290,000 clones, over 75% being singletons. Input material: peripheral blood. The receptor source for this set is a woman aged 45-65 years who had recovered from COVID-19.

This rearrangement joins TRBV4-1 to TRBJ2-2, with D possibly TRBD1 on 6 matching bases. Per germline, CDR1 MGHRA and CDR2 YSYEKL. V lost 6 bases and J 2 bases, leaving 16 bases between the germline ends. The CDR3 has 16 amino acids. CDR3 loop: CASSWSWTANTGELFF. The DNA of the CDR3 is TGCGCCAGCAGTTGGAGCTGGACAGCCAACACCGGGGAGCTGTTTTTT.

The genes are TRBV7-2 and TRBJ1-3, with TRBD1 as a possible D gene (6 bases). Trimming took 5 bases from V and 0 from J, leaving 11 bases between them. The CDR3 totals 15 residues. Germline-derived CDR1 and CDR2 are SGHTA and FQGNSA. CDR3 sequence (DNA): TGTGCCAGCAGCGCTACAGGGAACTCTGGAAACACCATATATTTT. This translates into CASSATGNSGNTIYF.

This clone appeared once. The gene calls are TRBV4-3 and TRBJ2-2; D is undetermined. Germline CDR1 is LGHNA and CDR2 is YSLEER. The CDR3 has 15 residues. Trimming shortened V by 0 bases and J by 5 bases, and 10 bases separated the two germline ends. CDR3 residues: CASSQDLLETGELFF. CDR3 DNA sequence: TGCGCCAGCAGCCAAGATCTGTTAGAAACCGGGGAGCTGTTTTTT.

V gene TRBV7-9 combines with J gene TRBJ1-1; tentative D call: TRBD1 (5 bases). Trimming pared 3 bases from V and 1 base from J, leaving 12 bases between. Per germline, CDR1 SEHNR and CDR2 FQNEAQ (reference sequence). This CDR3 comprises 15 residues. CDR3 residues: CASSFREVGNTEAFF. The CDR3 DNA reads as TGTGCCAGCAGCTTCAGGGAAGTGGGGAACACTGAAGCTTTCTTT.

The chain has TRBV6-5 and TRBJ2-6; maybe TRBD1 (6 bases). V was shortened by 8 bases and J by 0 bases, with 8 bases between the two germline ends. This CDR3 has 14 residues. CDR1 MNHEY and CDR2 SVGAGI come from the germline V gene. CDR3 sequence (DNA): TGTGCCAGCGGACAGATCTCTGGGGCCAACGTCCTGACTTTC. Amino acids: CASGQISGANVLTF.

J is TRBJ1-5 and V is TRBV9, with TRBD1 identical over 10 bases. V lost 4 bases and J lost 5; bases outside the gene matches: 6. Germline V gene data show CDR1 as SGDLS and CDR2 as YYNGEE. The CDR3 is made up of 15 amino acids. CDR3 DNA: TGTGCCAGCAGCTTCACCGGGACAGGGGATCAGCCCCAGCATTTT. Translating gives CASSFTGTGDQPQHF.

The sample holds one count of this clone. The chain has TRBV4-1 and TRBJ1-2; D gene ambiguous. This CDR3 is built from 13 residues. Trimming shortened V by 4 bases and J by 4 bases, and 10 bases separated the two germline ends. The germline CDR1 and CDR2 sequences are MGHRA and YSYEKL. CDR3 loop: CASSPRHTYGYTF. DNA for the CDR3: TGCGCCAGCAGCCCCAGACATACCTATGGCTACACCTTC.

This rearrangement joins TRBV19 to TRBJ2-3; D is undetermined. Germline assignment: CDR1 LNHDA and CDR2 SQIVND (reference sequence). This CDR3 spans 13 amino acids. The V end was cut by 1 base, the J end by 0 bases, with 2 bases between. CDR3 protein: CASSIASTDTQYF. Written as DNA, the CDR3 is TGTGCCAGTAGTATAGCTAGCACAGATACGCAGTATTTT.

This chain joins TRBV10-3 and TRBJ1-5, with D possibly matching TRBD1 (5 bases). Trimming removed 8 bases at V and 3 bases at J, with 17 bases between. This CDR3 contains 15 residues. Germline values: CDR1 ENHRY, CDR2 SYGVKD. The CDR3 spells CAIGAGGGDNQPQHF. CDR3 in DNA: TGTGCCATCGGCGCCGGGGGGGGAGACAATCAGCCCCAGCATTTT.

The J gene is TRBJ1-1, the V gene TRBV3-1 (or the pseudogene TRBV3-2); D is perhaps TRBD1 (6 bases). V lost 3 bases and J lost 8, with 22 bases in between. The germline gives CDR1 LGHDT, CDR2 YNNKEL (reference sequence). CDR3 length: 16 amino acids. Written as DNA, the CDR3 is TGTGCCAGCAGCCAGAGGTTCACGACAGGAGCCAACGAAGCTTTCTTT. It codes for CASSQRFTTGANEAFF.

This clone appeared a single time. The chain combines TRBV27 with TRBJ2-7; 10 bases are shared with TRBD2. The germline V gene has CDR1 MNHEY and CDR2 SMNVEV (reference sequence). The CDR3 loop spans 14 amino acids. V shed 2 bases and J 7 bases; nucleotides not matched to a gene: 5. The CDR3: CASSLSGRAKEQYF. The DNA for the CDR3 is TGTGCCAGCAGTTTAAGCGGGAGGGCAAAAGAGCAGTACTTC.

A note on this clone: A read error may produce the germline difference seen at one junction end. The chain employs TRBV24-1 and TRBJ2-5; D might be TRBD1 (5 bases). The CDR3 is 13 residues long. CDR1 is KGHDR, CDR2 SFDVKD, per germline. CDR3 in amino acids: CASSRDHQETQYF. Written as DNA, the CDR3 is TGTGCCTCCAGCAGGGATCACCAAGAGACCCAGTACTTC.

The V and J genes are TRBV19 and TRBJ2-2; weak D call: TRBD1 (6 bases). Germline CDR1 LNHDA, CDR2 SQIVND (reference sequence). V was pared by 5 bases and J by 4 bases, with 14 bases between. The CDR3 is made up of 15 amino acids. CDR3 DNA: TGTGCCAGTAGTCTAGCCAGGGGAGCCACCGGGGAGCTGTTTTTT. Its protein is CASSLARGATGELFF.

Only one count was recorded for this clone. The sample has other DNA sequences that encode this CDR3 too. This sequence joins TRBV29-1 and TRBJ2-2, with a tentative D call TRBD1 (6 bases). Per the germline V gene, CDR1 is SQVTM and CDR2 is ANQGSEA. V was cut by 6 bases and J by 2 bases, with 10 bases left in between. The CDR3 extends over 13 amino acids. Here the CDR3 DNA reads TGCAGCGTAGGACAGACCAACACCGGGGAGCTGTTTTTT. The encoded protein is CSVGQTNTGELFF.